This T cell receptor (beta chain) was profiled in a study of graft-versus-host responses after intestinal transplantation. Looking at the study overall: Multivisceral, liver-intestinal, or isolated intestinal transplants were performed in recipients.

Findings and limits, study-wide: Patients with graft-donor T cell macrochimerism had high graft-versus-host to host-versus-graft clonal ratios in allografts. GvH clones surfaced in recipient marrow, some emerging earlier in ileum or blood.

The CDR3 covers 18 residues. The germline CDR1 and CDR2 sequences are SEHNR and FQNEAQ (reference sequence). The V end lost 5 bases, the J end lost 0 bases, and 20 bases lay between the germline ends. With approximately 200,000 irradiated, violet-dye-labeled stimulator cells, approximately 200,000 CFSE-labeled responder cells were plated. This clone is labeled large. Some clones are missing from TCRdb's copy, which holds only in-frame ones; the method was immunoSEQ multiplex PCR. The sample lists approximately 7,000 clones; around a quarter were seen once. The sequence came from a human patient who was an organ donor for intestinal transplantation. The genes are TRBV7-9 and TRBJ2-1; possible D gene TRBD1, 6 bases. This specimen consisted of alloreactive CD8+ T cells from a mixed lymphocyte reaction culture, obtained before transplantation. Subset indicated: CFSE-low proliferating T cells sorted from approximately 6-day pre-transplant mixed lymphocyte reaction (GvH or HvG direction). This CDR3 is CASSPGFQGTSSYNEQFF. The DNA of the CDR3 is TGTGCCAGCAGCCCGGGATTTCAGGGGACGAGCTCCTACAATGAGCAGTTCTTC.